The 17 T cell receptor beta chains in this list originate from one sample, sequenced in a study of shared clonotypes between healthy human individuals (dated by TCRdb to the early 2020s). Libraries were built with the immunoSEQ multiplex PCR assay. Not all clones reach the TCRdb copy of this immuneACCESS table, which keeps in-frame sequences only. Checked studies attribute under half of the gap to unresolved V genes and leave the rest unexplained. In this sample the table shows hundreds of thousands of clones, just over 90% of which occur a single time. The ten largest clones represent about 24% of the sample. CD8 naive samples were CD45RO-negative cells positively selected for CCR7, giving a CD45RA+CCR7+ population that excluded TemRA cells. The source material was naive CD8+ T cells sorted from blood. Sample cell subset or site, as interpreted from the label and publication: CD45RA+CCR7+. The receptors originated from a man aged 25-45 years in good health.

V is TRBV6-1 and J is TRBJ2-1; 7 nucleotides agree with TRBD2. This CDR3 is built from 13 residues. Germline CDR1 reads MNHNS; CDR2 reads SASEGT. V lost 7 bases to trimming and J lost 8 bases; unmatched junction nucleotides: 8. In nucleotides, the CDR3 is TGTGCCAGCACGCCACCAACTAGCGATGAGCAGTTCTTC. Amino acids: CASTPPTSDEQFF.

The chain recombines TRBV4-1 with TRBJ1-5; D is unresolved. Germline CDR1 and CDR2: MGHRA and YSYEKL. The germline V and J ends were trimmed by 0 bases and 5 bases, with 8 bases remaining between them. The CDR3 runs to 14 residues. In DNA form, the CDR3 reads TGCGCCAGCAGCCAAGAGCTGTCGGATCAGCCCCAGCATTTT. It codes for CASSQELSDQPQHF.

The rearrangement joins TRBV6-5 to TRBJ2-5; 8 bases line up with TRBD2. The V gene end was trimmed by 5 bases and the J gene end by 3 bases; junction bases not matched to a gene: 5. The germline gives CDR1 MNHEY, CDR2 SVGAGI. The CDR3 runs to 14 residues. The CDR3 region is CASSLGLDKETQYF. Written as DNA, the CDR3 is TGTGCCAGCAGTCTGGGACTAGATAAAGAGACCCAGTACTTC.

V usage is TRBV19 and J usage is TRBJ2-1; the D gene is possibly TRBD1 (6 bases). Trimming removed 9 bases at V and 9 bases at J, with 9 bases between. The CDR3 is 10 amino acids. Germline V gene lookup returns CDR1 LNHDA and CDR2 SQIVND (reference sequence). The CDR3 region has the DNA TGTGCCAGCAGGGGTAGTGAGCAGTTCTTC. Protein product: CASRGSEQFF.

The chain joins TRBV11-2 to TRBJ2-7; tentatively, D is TRBD1 or TRBD2 (6 bases each). This CDR3 comprises 13 residues. CDR1 is SGHAT and CDR2 is FQNNGV in the germline V gene. V lost 3 bases and J lost 6, with 12 bases in between. CDR3 sequence reads: CASSFGGLGEQYF. In nucleotides, the CDR3 is TGTGCCAGCAGCTTTGGGGGGCTGGGCGAGCAGTACTTC.

This clone was seen only once. This chain joins TRBV30 and TRBJ2-5; TRBD2 matches at 7 bases. J was trimmed by 1 base and V by 5 bases; bases with no gene match: 7. Germline CDR1 GTSNPN, CDR2 SVGIG (reference sequence). The CDR3 has 14 residues. CDR3 DNA sequence: TGTGCCTGGGCCCGGGAGGCGGGCCAAGAGACCCAGTACTTC. Its translation: CAWAREAGQETQYF.

J is TRBJ2-7 and V is TRBV7-2; D may correspond to TRBD1 or TRBD2 (5 bases each). The CDR3 has 16 residues. Germline CDR1 SGHTA, CDR2 FQGNSA. V was pared by 2 bases and J by 1 base, with 15 bases between. CDR3 region: CASSLFSGDGSYEQYF. CDR3 in DNA: TGTGCCAGCAGCTTATTCAGTGGGGACGGATCCTACGAGCAGTACTTC.

The V and J genes are TRBV4-1 and TRBJ1-2, with D uncertain. Per germline, CDR1 MGHRA and CDR2 YSYEKL. The CDR3 runs 16 residues. V was pared by 1 base and J by 3 bases, with 15 bases between. The CDR3: CASSQGARTPDYGYTF. The CDR3 region has the DNA TGCGCCAGCAGCCAAGGGGCCAGGACCCCGGACTATGGCTACACCTTC.

Remarks on this clone: Other DNA sequences in the sample encode the same CDR3. The rearrangement joins TRBV27 to TRBJ2-3; D is perhaps TRBD2 (5 bases). Trimming pared 5 bases from V and 3 bases from J, leaving 6 bases between. The CDR3 runs 12 residues. The germline V gene has CDR1 MNHEY and CDR2 SMNVEV (reference sequence). CDR3 residues: CASSPGTDTQYF. The CDR3 region has the DNA TGTGCCAGCAGTCCGGGGACAGATACGCAGTATTTT.

This clone showed up just once. This could be a read error, since a much larger clone is one nucleotide away. This CDR3 is also generated by other DNA sequences in the sample. The CDR3 DNA reads TGTGCCAGCAGTGAAGGACAGGGGGCAACAGATACGCAGTATTTT. It encodes CASSEGQGATDTQYF. The chain combines TRBV6-1 with TRBJ2-3, with TRBD1 matching 10 bases. The CDR3 sequence is 15 residues long. V shed 1 base, J shed 3 bases, and the junction held 1 base outside the gene matches. The V gene's germline CDR1 is MNHNS and CDR2 SASEGT.

The chain employs TRBV6-6 and TRBJ2-4; a possible D gene is TRBD1 (5 bases). CDR3 length: 15 amino acids. Trimming pared 3 bases from V and 0 bases from J, leaving 9 bases between. Germline-derived CDR1 and CDR2 are MNHNY and SVGAGI (reference sequence). The DNA for the CDR3 is TGTGCCAGCAGTTATCAGGGTACAGCCAAAAACATTCAGTACTTC. Its protein is CASSYQGTAKNIQYF.

This chain joins TRBV28 and TRBJ2-1; 8 positions match TRBD2. J lost 6 bases, V lost 5 bases, and 6 bases had no gene match. Germline CDR1 and CDR2: MDHEN and SYDVKM. This CDR3 comprises 14 residues. The CDR3 DNA reads TGTGCCAGCAGTCCCCCCGGACTAGCCAATGAGCAGTTCTTC. Amino acids: CASSPPGLANEQFF.

The chain joins TRBV28 to TRBJ2-7; D not certain. V was trimmed by 8 bases and J by 6 bases, leaving 23 bases between them. CDR1 MDHEN and CDR2 SYDVKM come from the germline V gene. The CDR3 runs 15 residues. The DNA of the CDR3 is TGTGCCAGCCAACCCTTATTAGAAAGGGCCGGCGAGCAGTACTTC. This gives the protein CASQPLLERAGEQYF. Drawing the rest from reference TRBV28 and TRBJ2-7, the complete variable domain is DVKVTQSSRYLVKRTGEKVFLECVQDMDHENMFWYRQDPGLGLRLIYFSYDVKMKEKGDIPEGYSVSREKKERFSLILESASTNQTSMYLCASQPLLERAGEQYFGPGTRLTVT.

The chain links TRBV7-8 to TRBJ2-7; weak D call: TRBD2 (5 bases). The V gene lost 0 bases and the J gene lost 4 bases, with 13 bases spanning the gap. Looked up from germline, CDR1 is SGHVS and CDR2 is FQNEAQ. This CDR3 region has 15 residues. CDR3 sequence: CASSLALWSGYEQYF. As DNA, the CDR3 is TGTGCCAGCAGCTTAGCCCTTTGGAGCGGATACGAGCAGTACTTC.

The gene calls are TRBV4-1 and TRBJ1-2; no clear D gene. The CDR3 sequence is 14 residues long. V lost 3 bases and J 4 bases, leaving 12 bases between the germline ends. Germline CDR1 and CDR2: MGHRA and YSYEKL. The DNA for the CDR3 is TGCGCCAGCAGCCAGGAACAGCTACCCTATGGCTACACCTTC. Its translation: CASSQEQLPYGYTF.

The rearrangement joins TRBV13 to TRBJ2-1; unclear D gene. Germline V gene data show CDR1 as PRHDT and CDR2 as FYEKMQ (reference sequence). V was trimmed by 1 base and J by 0 bases, leaving 10 bases between them. This CDR3 contains 16 residues. CDR3 in amino acids: CASSLVQVSSYNEQFF. The CDR3 DNA reads as TGTGCCAGCAGCTTAGTTCAGGTTAGCTCCTACAATGAGCAGTTCTTC.

This chain uses TRBV9 with TRBJ1-5; the match to TRBD1 covers 7 bases. Germline assignment: CDR1 SGDLS and CDR2 YYNGEE. Trimming at V came to 4 bases and at J to 0 bases, leaving 4 bases not matched to a gene. This CDR3 is built from 15 residues. CDR3 region: CASSLTGDSNQPQHF. The CDR3 DNA sequence: TGTGCCAGCAGCCTTACAGGGGATAGCAATCAGCCCCAGCATTTT.